These 26 T cell receptor beta chains came from one sample sequenced in a study of shared clonotypes between healthy human individuals. Libraries were prepared by immunoSEQ multiplex PCR; TCRdb keeps only in-frame clonotypes and omits some of them. The sample contains 850,000 to 1,200,000 clones, about 77% of which appear only once. The sample comprised memory CD4+ T cells sorted from blood. Subset here: CD45RA-negative fraction. These receptors were taken from a man aged 18 to 29 in good health.

The chain recombines TRBV27 with TRBJ1-2; D gene ambiguous. V shed 5 bases and J shed 4 bases, with 5 bases lying between them. CDR1 and CDR2 from the germline V gene are MNHEY and SMNVEV (reference sequence). This CDR3 region has 11 residues. The CDR3 region has the DNA TGTGCCAGCAGTATCCTCTATGGCTACACCTTC. The encoded protein is CASSILYGYTF.

The chain combines TRBV28 with TRBJ2-5; the D gene could be TRBD1 or TRBD2 (5 bases each). CDR3 length: 15 amino acids. Germline-derived CDR1 and CDR2 are MDHEN and SYDVKM. Deletions cut 5 bases from V and 6 bases from J, with 19 bases between. The CDR3 nucleotides are TGTGCCAGCAGTCCCCCGGGGCGCGGAGGAAAGACCCAGTACTTC. Its translation is CASSPPGRGGKTQYF. The full variable domain, with the rest looked up from reference TRBV28 and TRBJ2-5, is DVKVTQSSRYLVKRTGEKVFLECVQDMDHENMFWYRQDPGLGLRLIYFSYDVKMKEKGDIPEGYSVSREKKERFSLILESASTNQTSMYLCASSPPGRGGKTQYFGPGTRLLVL.

In this sample, this clone turned up many times. The chain recombines TRBV12-5 with TRBJ2-3, with a weak D call TRBD2 (5 bases). Trimming took off 2 bases at V and 9 bases at J, with 9 bases between the two ends. The CDR3 sequence is 12 residues long. The V gene's germline CDR1 is LGHNT and CDR2 FRNRAP. The CDR3: CASGLTGKTQYF. CDR3 nucleotide sequence: TGTGCTAGTGGTTTGACGGGGAAAACGCAGTATTTT.

This clone was seen a single time. V usage is TRBV5-4 and J usage is TRBJ2-3; D is perhaps TRBD2 (5 bases). V was cut by 4 bases and J by 11 bases, with 23 bases left in between. Germline CDR1 SGHNT, CDR2 YYREEE (reference sequence). The CDR3 has 15 amino acids. The CDR3, as DNA: TGTGCCAGCAGCCCGGCTCTCACACCGGGGTCCTGGCAGTATTTT. It encodes CASSPALTPGSWQYF.

CDR3 sequence: CASSQEALRGTEAFF. The DNA of the CDR3 is TGTGCCAGCAGCCAAGAGGCCCTCCGGGGCACTGAAGCTTTCTTT. The chain joins TRBV4-2 to TRBJ1-1; D unclear. V lost 0 bases and J 4 bases, leaving 12 bases between the germline ends. CDR1 LGHNA and CDR2 YNFKEQ come from the germline V gene. This CDR3 is 15 amino acids long.

This clone showed up just a few times. The chain joins TRBV6-6 to TRBJ1-3; no firm D call. The ends were cut back, 5 bases at V and 0 bases at J, with 8 bases in the middle. The CDR3 has 14 residues. CDR1 and CDR2 from the germline V gene are MNHNY and SVGAGI (reference sequence). For the CDR3, the DNA is TGTGCCAGCAGTCGCGTCGGCTCTGGAAACACCATATATTTT. Protein sequence: CASSRVGSGNTIYF.

J is TRBJ2-7 and V is TRBV21-1; the tabulated D call, TRBD2, remains unverified against the DNA. TRBV21-1 is termed a pseudogene. The CDR3 length is 16 residues. In DNA form, the CDR3 reads TGTGCCAGCAGCAAAGTTTCCCCGGGAGGGCAATACGAGCAGTACTTC. Amino acid sequence: CASSKVSPGGQYEQYF.

This sequence joins TRBV2 and TRBJ2-3, with a possible D match to TRBD2 (6 bases). Germline CDR1 and CDR2: SNHLY and FYNNEI. Trimming took 5 bases from V and 0 from J, leaving 12 bases between them. This CDR3 comprises 15 residues. The CDR3 here is CASSPGTWSTDTQYF. The CDR3 bases are TGTGCCAGCAGTCCCGGGACTTGGAGCACAGATACGCAGTATTTT.

The gene calls are TRBV6-1 and TRBJ1-4, with D tentatively TRBD1 (5 bases). V dropped 7 bases and J dropped 0 bases, with 9 bases sitting between them. This CDR3 has 14 amino acids. CDR1 MNHNS and CDR2 SASEGT come from the germline V gene. DNA for the CDR3: TGTGCCAGCACCAGGGACCCAACTAATGAAAAACTGTTTTTT. Encoded protein: CASTRDPTNEKLFF.

The V call is TRBV7-6, the J call TRBJ2-1; 13 positions agree with TRBD2. V was pared by 5 bases and J by 7 bases, with 5 bases of the junction left unmatched. The CDR3 has 15 amino acids. Germline loops: CDR1 SGHVS, CDR2 FNYEAQ. The CDR3 bases are TGTGCCAGCAGCATCGGGACTAGCGGGACGAATGAGCAGTTCTTC. Its protein product is CASSIGTSGTNEQFF.

This chain links TRBV27 with TRBJ2-3, with 7 bases aligning to TRBD2. Trimming at V came to 3 bases and at J to 0 bases, leaving 9 bases not matched to a gene. Germline assignment: CDR1 MNHEY and CDR2 SMNVEV (reference sequence). The CDR3 has 17 residues. CDR3 nucleotides: TGTGCCAGCAGTTTTGTGTTGGGGACTATTAGCACAGATACGCAGTATTTT. Its translation: CASSFVLGTISTDTQYF.

Comment on this clone: Different DNA sequences within this sample yield the same CDR3. The genes are TRBV6-1 and TRBJ2-2; D perhaps matches TRBD1 (5 bases). CDR3 size: 15 residues. Trimming stripped 4 bases from V and 3 bases from J, with 12 bases between. Per the germline V gene, CDR1 is MNHNS and CDR2 is SASEGT. In DNA form, the CDR3 reads TGTGCCAGCAGTGTGGGCAGGGTCGACACCGGGGAGCTGTTTTTT. Translation: CASSVGRVDTGELFF.

The chain joins TRBV18 to TRBJ2-7; D perhaps matches TRBD1 (7 bases). Germline CDR1 KGHSH, CDR2 LQKENI. This CDR3 comprises 15 residues. V lost 3 bases, J lost 4 bases, and 16 bases lay in between. The CDR3 region is CASSPQGGAGYEQYF. For the CDR3, the DNA is TGTGCCAGCTCACCGCAGGGGGGCGCTGGATACGAGCAGTACTTC.

This chain uses TRBV6-4 with TRBJ2-2; a possible D gene is TRBD2 (5 bases). Germline loops: CDR1 MRHNA, CDR2 SNTAGT. Trimming cost V 3 bases and J 5 bases, with 19 bases left between them. The CDR3 extends over 17 amino acids. CDR3 protein: CASSENSGDGRTGELFF. The CDR3 region has the DNA TGTGCCAGCAGTGAAAATTCCGGGGATGGGCGGACCGGGGAGCTGTTTTTT.

The rearrangement uses TRBV4-1 and TRBJ2-6; no firm D call. CDR1 and CDR2 (germline): MGHRA, YSYEKL. The CDR3 totals 15 residues. V lost 4 bases and J lost 0, with 7 bases in between. The CDR3 loop is CASSPLSSGANVLTF. Here the CDR3 DNA reads TGCGCCAGCAGCCCCCTGAGCTCTGGGGCCAACGTCCTGACTTTC.

The J gene is TRBJ2-4, the V gene TRBV19; possible D gene TRBD2, 5 bases. Between the trimmed V and J ends, which lost 5 bases and 3 bases, there was a span of 11 bases. The CDR3 is made up of 14 amino acids. Germline V gene lookup returns CDR1 LNHDA and CDR2 SQIVND (reference sequence). The DNA of the CDR3 is TGTGCCAGTAGTCATTACACTAGCAAAAACATTCAGTACTTC. This codes for CASSHYTSKNIQYF.

V and J are TRBV9 and TRBJ2-2; unclear D gene. The CDR3 sequence is 13 residues long. Germline-derived CDR1 and CDR2 are SGDLS and YYNGEE. Trimming took off 3 bases at V and 5 bases at J, with 8 bases between the two ends. The CDR3 loop reads CASSAAQTGELFF. For the CDR3, the DNA is TGTGCCAGCAGCGCCGCACAGACCGGGGAGCTGTTTTTT.

V usage is TRBV27 and J usage is TRBJ1-6; no reliable D call. V was cut by 5 bases and J by 3 bases, with 14 bases left in between. Per the germline V gene, CDR1 is MNHEY and CDR2 is SMNVEV (reference sequence). The CDR3 has 16 residues. The CDR3 protein is CASSPSDRVYNSPLHF. For the CDR3, the DNA is TGTGCCAGCAGTCCATCTGATCGGGTCTATAATTCACCCCTCCACTTT.

The chain is built from TRBV19 and TRBJ2-3; D not resolved. This CDR3 is built from 14 residues. Deletions cut 3 bases from V and 6 bases from J, with 13 bases between. Germline assignment: CDR1 LNHDA and CDR2 SQIVND (reference sequence). The CDR3 nucleotides read TGTGCCAGTAGTATCACAAGCTCCGTGGATACGCAGTATTTT. Protein sequence: CASSITSSVDTQYF.

This chain uses TRBV9 with TRBJ2-5, with D uncertain. Per the germline V gene, CDR1 is SGDLS and CDR2 is YYNGEE. V gave up 4 bases and J gave up 5 bases, with 15 bases separating them. The CDR3 sequence is 14 residues long. The CDR3 region is CASSPRNFGETQYF. For the CDR3, the DNA is TGTGCCAGCAGCCCACGCAATTTTGGGGAGACCCAGTACTTC. The variable domain in full, with the rest retrieved from reference TRBV9 and TRBJ2-5, is DSGVTQTPKHLITATGQRVTLRCSPRSGDLSVYWYQQSLDQGLQFLIQYYNGEERAKGNILERFSAQQFPDLHSELNLSSLELGDSALYFCASSPRNFGETQYFGPGTRLLVL.

This clone was seen only a few times. The chain is built from TRBV5-4 and TRBJ2-7, with 8 bases lining up with TRBD2. This CDR3 region has 15 residues. Looked up from germline, CDR1 is SGHNT and CDR2 is YYREEE (reference sequence). Trimming took 2 bases from V and 2 from J; bases not matched to a gene: 6. The CDR3 protein is CASSLEAGVPYEQYF. As DNA, the CDR3 is TGTGCCAGCAGCTTAGAAGCGGGGGTACCCTACGAGCAGTACTTC.

V gene TRBV6-5 combines with J gene TRBJ1-5, with TRBD1 as a possible D gene (6 bases). In germline, CDR1 is MNHEY, CDR2 SVGAGI. The CDR3 runs 15 residues. The V end lost 0 bases, the J end lost 2 bases, and 8 bases lay between the germline ends. The CDR3 DNA follows: TGTGCCAGCAGTTACTCGAACAGGGGCAATCAGCCCCAGCATTTT. It specifies CASSYSNRGNQPQHF.

As to this clone: At one end, the junction sequence differs from germline, possibly due to a read error. The chain's CDR3 is CASSLAGLRTEAFF. CDR3 in DNA: TGTGCCAGCAGCCTAGCAGGGTTGCGCACTGAAGCTTTCTTT. This chain uses TRBV7-6 with TRBJ1-1, with D possibly matching TRBD1 (5 bases). Germline V gene data show CDR1 as SGHVS and CDR2 as FNYEAQ. The CDR3 length is 14 residues.

V usage is TRBV2 and J usage is TRBJ2-5; 10 bases are shared with TRBD2. The CDR3 has 16 amino acids. Unmatched junction bases numbered 8, after V lost 6 bases and J lost 1 base. The germline CDR1 and CDR2 sequences are SNHLY and FYNNEI. The CDR3 loop reads CASRKTSGNSQETQYF. The CDR3 nucleotides are TGTGCCAGCAGGAAAACTAGCGGGAACTCCCAAGAGACCCAGTACTTC. The full variable domain, rest sourced from reference TRBV2 and TRBJ2-5, is EPEVTQTPSHQVTQMGQEVILRCVPISNHLYFYWYRQILGQKVEFLVSFYNNEISEKSEIFDDQFSVERPDGSNFTLKIRSTKLEDSAMYFCASRKTSGNSQETQYFGPGTRLLVL.

The chain couples TRBV30 to TRBJ1-6; D not resolved. Trimming shortened V by 3 bases and J by 2 bases, and 14 bases separated the two germline ends. The germline V gene encodes CDR1 GTSNPN and CDR2 SVGIG (reference sequence). The CDR3 is made up of 16 amino acids. The CDR3 DNA is TGTGCCTGGAGCGCCGAGGGTAGGGCCTATAATTCACCCCTCCACTTT. Translated, it gives CAWSAEGRAYNSPLHF.

CDR3 nucleotides: TGTGCCAGCAGTTACTCGACAGGAGCCTCCTATGGCTACACCTTC. Its translation is CASSYSTGASYGYTF. This chain joins TRBV6-5 and TRBJ1-2; D perhaps matches TRBD1 (6 bases). CDR1 and CDR2 (germline): MNHEY, SVGAGI. This CDR3 is built from 15 residues. V lost 0 bases and J 4 bases, leaving 12 bases between the germline ends.